The present T cell receptor (beta chain) was sequenced within a study of blood T cells in healthy people across ages. Regarding the study as a whole: Estimated diversity, derived from one million T cells, was regarded as an underestimate.

The CDR3 sequence is 15 residues long. The germline V gene encodes CDR1 LGHNA and CDR2 YSLEER. Between the trimmed V and J ends, which lost 3 bases and 8 bases, there was a span of 19 bases. There are a few counts of this clonotype. Its antigen is unidentified. A second PCR of roughly 7 to 11 cycles used a sample-barcoded 5' primer and a J-beta primer mix. TCRdb used MiXCR to reprocess the 5' RACE reads, holding one entry per CDR3 protein. The sample has about 1.1 million distinct CDR3 sequences, around two fifths seen once; the top ten hold around 12%. The clonotype originates from a man younger than 35 in good health. Sequencing was performed on blood. V and J are TRBV4-3 and TRBJ1-2; the D gene is possibly TRBD1 (5 bases). This chain's CDR3 is CASSHRIEGVRGYTF. Written as DNA, the CDR3 is TGCGCCAGCAGCCACCGAATTGAAGGGGTTAGGGGCTACACCTTC.